Listed here is a single T cell receptor (beta chain). Antigen unknown. Assay: immunoSEQ multiplex PCR; the TCRdb copy retains only in-frame clones and omits some. The table shows around 47,000 clones, with 65% to 70% occurring only once. V shed 2 bases and J shed 3 bases, with 7 bases lying between them. Per the germline V gene, CDR1 is MNHEY and CDR2 is SVGEGT. This CDR3 has 13 residues. Pools of viral peptides were used by the ViraFEST assay to expand antigen-specific CD4+ T cells ahead of sequencing. Upon completion of around 9 days in culture, CD4+ T cells were isolated. According to PCR results, the person was infected with SARS-CoV-2 between March and December 2020. Peptides at about 9.9 ug/ml and IL-2 at roughly 9.3 IU/ml were added to around 2 million PBMC per well. This specimen belongs to a study of vaccination effects on CD4 cells after COVID-19. At the level of the study: Participants completed two doses of the BNT162b2 or mRNA-1273 vaccine. A couple of convalescent donors provided samples 16 days and one week before vaccination.

Study outcomes and limitations: By a late point after vaccination, infection- and vaccine-induced clones had shrunk markedly through clonal contraction.

The sequence derives from a human donor who had a prior SARS-CoV-2 infection. This chain joins TRBV6-2 or TRBV6-3 and TRBJ1-1; D gene ambiguous. The sample in question was CD4+ T cells from PBMCs cultured with a peptide pool, obtained before COVID-19 vaccination. CDR3: CASSYVMDTEAFF. CDR3 coding DNA: TGTGCCAGCAGTTACGTCATGGACACTGAAGCTTTCTTT.